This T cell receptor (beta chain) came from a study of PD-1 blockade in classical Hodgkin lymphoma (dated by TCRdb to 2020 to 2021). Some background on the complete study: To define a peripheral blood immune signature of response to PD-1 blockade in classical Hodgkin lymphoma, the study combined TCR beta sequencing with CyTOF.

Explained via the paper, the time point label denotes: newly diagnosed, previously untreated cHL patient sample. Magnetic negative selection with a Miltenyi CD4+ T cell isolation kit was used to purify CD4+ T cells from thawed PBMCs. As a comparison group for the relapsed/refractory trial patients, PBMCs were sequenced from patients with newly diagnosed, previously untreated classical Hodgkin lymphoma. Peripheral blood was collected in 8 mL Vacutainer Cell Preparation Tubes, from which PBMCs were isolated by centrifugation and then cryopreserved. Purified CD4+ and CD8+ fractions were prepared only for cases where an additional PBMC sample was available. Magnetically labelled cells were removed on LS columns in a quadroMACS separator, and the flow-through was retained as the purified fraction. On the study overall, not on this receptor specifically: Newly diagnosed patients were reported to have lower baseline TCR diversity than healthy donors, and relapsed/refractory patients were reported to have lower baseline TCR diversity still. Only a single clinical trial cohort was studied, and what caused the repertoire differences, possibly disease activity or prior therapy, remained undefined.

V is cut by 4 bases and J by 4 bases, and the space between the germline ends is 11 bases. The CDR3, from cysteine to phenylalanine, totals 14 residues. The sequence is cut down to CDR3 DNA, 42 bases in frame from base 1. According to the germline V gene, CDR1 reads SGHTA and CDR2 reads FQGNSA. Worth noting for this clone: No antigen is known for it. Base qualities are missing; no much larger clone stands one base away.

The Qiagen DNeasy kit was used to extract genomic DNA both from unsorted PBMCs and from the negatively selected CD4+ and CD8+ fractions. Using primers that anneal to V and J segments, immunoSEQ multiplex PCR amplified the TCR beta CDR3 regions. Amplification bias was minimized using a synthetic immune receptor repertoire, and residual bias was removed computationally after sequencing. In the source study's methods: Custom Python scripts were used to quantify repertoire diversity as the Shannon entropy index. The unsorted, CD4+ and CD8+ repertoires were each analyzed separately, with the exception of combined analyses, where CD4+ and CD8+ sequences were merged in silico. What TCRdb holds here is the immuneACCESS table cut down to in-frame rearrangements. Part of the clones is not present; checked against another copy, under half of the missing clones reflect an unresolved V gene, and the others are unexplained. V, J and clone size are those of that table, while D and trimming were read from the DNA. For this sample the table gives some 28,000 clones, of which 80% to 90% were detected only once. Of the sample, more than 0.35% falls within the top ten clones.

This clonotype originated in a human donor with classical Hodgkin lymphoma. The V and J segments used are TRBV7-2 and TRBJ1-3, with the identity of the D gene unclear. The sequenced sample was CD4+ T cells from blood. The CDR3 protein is CASSSTRSGNTIYF. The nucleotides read TGTGCCAGCAGCTCGACCCGGTCAGGAAACACCATATATTTT.